The 11 T cell receptor beta chains reported below all come from one sample, sequenced in a study of OX40 agonist ivuxolimab in advanced cancers. Profiled with immunoSEQ multiplex PCR; TCRdb holds only in-frame clones, not every one. The data show around 55,000 clones, around 86% seen once. The sample consisted of CD4+ or CD8+ T cells sorted from blood, taken in a trial of the OX40 agonist ivuxolimab. These TCRs come from an adult with an advanced solid tumor such as melanoma, head and neck, liver or kidney cancer.

The chain couples TRBV30 to TRBJ2-1; no clear D gene. This CDR3 has 14 amino acids. V dropped 1 base and J dropped 7 bases, with 14 bases sitting between them. CDR1 is GTSNPN, CDR2 SVGIG, per germline (reference sequence). The CDR3 region is CAWSGGRVGNEQFF. CDR3 nucleotides: TGTGCCTGGAGTGGGGGTCGGGTAGGAAATGAGCAGTTCTTC.

CDR3 sequence (DNA): TGTGCCAGCTGGGACAGGGTGACTGAAGCTTTCTTT. This gives the protein CASWDRVTEAFF. The chain recombines TRBV2 with TRBJ1-1, with TRBD1 identical over 9 bases. This CDR3 contains 12 residues. With 8 bases clipped from V and 5 bases from J, the junction kept 3 bases outside the gene matches. CDR1 is SNHLY and CDR2 is FYNNEI in the germline V gene.

CDR3 loop: CASTRGAWEDTQYF. The CDR3 bases are TGTGCCAGTACCCGGGGGGCATGGGAGGATACGCAGTATTTT. V is TRBV19 and J is TRBJ2-3, with D possibly matching TRBD2 (7 bases). V was cut by 7 bases and J by 6 bases, with 17 bases left in between. The germline gives CDR1 LNHDA, CDR2 SQIVND (reference sequence). The CDR3 extends over 14 amino acids.

V usage is TRBV25-1 and J usage is TRBJ2-3; D unclear. This CDR3 spans 14 amino acids. V lost 8 bases and J lost 0, with 12 bases in between. Germline V lookup: CDR1 MGHDK, CDR2 SYGVNS. DNA for the CDR3: TGTGCCAGCCCTGGGGATACTAGCACAGATACGCAGTATTTT. Protein sequence: CASPGDTSTDTQYF.

The chain recombines TRBV2 with TRBJ1-2; weak D call: TRBD1 (6 bases). Trimming removed 4 bases at V and 6 bases at J, with 15 bases between. CDR3 length equals 14 residues. Looked up from germline, CDR1 is SNHLY and CDR2 is FYNNEI. The CDR3 nucleotides read TGTGCCAGCAGTGTCTTAACAGGGATCCATGGCTACACCTTC. As protein: CASSVLTGIHGYTF.

This rearrangement joins TRBV27 to TRBJ2-1, with D possibly being TRBD2 (5 bases). CDR3 length: 14 residues. V was trimmed by 6 bases and J by 9 bases, leaving 18 bases between them. Germline assignment: CDR1 MNHEY and CDR2 SMNVEV (reference sequence). The CDR3 loop reads CASSPSVEGFEQFF. Written as DNA, the CDR3 is TGTGCCAGCAGCCCCAGTGTCGAGGGTTTTGAGCAGTTCTTC.

This clone was found once. J is TRBJ1-3 and V is TRBV6-1; no clear D gene. This CDR3 region has 14 residues. Trimming removed 8 bases at V and 4 bases at J, with 15 bases between. Germline-derived CDR1 and CDR2 are MNHNS and SASEGT. In nucleotides, the CDR3 is TGTGCCAGCGCCACACTGACGGGAGGAAACACCATATATTTT. It encodes CASATLTGGNTIYF.

This chain connects TRBV4-1 to TRBJ1-5; tentative D call: TRBD1 (5 bases). V was cut by 1 base and J by 2 bases, with 18 bases left in between. Per germline, CDR1 MGHRA and CDR2 YSYEKL. This CDR3 contains 18 residues. The CDR3 loop reads CASSQVVGQTIGNQPQHF. As DNA, the CDR3 is TGCGCCAGCAGCCAAGTCGTAGGACAAACAATCGGCAATCAGCCCCAGCATTTT.

The chain combines TRBV29-1 with TRBJ2-1; 8 bases are shared with TRBD1. The germline V gene encodes CDR1 SQVTM and CDR2 ANQGSEA. V shed 7 bases and J 13 bases; nucleotides not matched to a gene: 15. This CDR3 comprises 13 residues. For the CDR3, the DNA is TGCAGCGCCAACCGGGACAGGTTGATGGAACAGTTCTTC. Encoded protein: CSANRDRLMEQFF.

The CDR3 reads CASSPLGGFTDTQYF. The CDR3 bases are TGTGCCAGCAGCCCTTTGGGGGGTTTCACAGATACGCAGTATTTT. This sequence joins TRBV5-6 and TRBJ2-3; maybe TRBD2 (6 bases). In germline, CDR1 is SGHDT, CDR2 YYEEEE. This CDR3 is 15 amino acids long. V was pared by 4 bases and J by 2 bases, with 14 bases between.

V is TRBV10-3 and J is TRBJ1-4; TRBD1 agrees at 10 bases. Trimming removed 3 bases from V and 8 bases from J; junction bases left unmatched: 6. This CDR3 region has 15 residues. Germline V gene data show CDR1 as ENHRY and CDR2 as SYGVKD. DNA for the CDR3: TGTGCCATCAGTGATAGGGACAGGGGCAAAGAAAAACTGTTTTTT. This sequence encodes CAISDRDRGKEKLFF.